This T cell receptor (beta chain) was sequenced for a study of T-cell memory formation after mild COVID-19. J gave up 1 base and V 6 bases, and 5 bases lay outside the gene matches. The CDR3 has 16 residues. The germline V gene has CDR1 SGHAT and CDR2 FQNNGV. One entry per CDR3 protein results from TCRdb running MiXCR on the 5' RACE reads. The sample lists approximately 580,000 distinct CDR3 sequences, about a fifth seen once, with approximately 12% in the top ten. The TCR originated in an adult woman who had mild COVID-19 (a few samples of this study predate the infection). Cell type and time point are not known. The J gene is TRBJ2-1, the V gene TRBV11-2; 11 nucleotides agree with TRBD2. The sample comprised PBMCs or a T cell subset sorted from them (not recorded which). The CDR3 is CASSLSGGASYNEQFF. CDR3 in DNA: TGTGCCAGCAGTCTTAGCGGGGGGGCTTCCTACAATGAGCAGTTCTTC.